This is a list of T cell receptor beta chains from one sample in a study of T cell repertoires in aging, cancer and after chemotherapy. TCRdb reprocessed the multiplex PCR reads with MiXCR, giving one entry per CDR3 protein. The repertoire includes about 5,200 distinct CDR3 sequences, approximately 30% of them detected once, and 5.5% to 7.5% sits in the top ten. The sequenced sample consisted of blood. The receptors stem from a human donor in good health. Each CDR3 is given with its conserved first and last residue. Fields, in order: CDR3 protein, CDR3 DNA, D gene, clone size, V gene, J gene. A D gene is named only where the DNA matches it firmly. A row's size may be missing; if present it is once, few, many or a size class.

CDR3: CASSSFGGGETQYF
DNA: TGTGCCAGCAGCTCCTTCGGGGGGGGAGAGACCCAGTACTTC
D: TRBD2
size: few
V: TRBV7-6
J: TRBJ2-5

CDR3: CASSYGVTGYEQYF
DNA: TGTGCCAGCAGTTACGGGGTGACAGGGTACGAGCAGTACTTC
D: TRBD1
size: medium-sized
V: TRBV6-5
J: TRBJ2-7

CDR3: CASSWSRGRETQYF
DNA: TGCGCCAGCAGCTGGAGCAGGGGTAGGGAGACCCAGTACTTC
D: -
size: few
V: TRBV5-1
J: TRBJ2-5

CDR3: CASSSQDRLPYGYTF
DNA: TGCGCCAGCAGCTCCCAGGACAGGCTCCCCTATGGCTACACCTTC
D: TRBD1
size: -
V: TRBV5-1
J: TRBJ1-2

CDR3: CASSHRLAEPYEQYF
DNA: TGTGCCAGCAGCCATCGACTAGCGGAGCCCTACGAGCAGTACTTC
D: TRBD2
size: few
V: TRBV5-4
J: TRBJ2-7

CDR3: CASSYGQGIDEQYF
DNA: TGTGCCAGCAGCTACGGACAGGGGATCGACGAGCAGTACTTC
D: TRBD1
size: -
V: TRBV11-2
J: TRBJ2-7

CDR3: CASSEGVSSNTEAFF
DNA: TGTGCCAGCAGTGAAGGAGTCAGTTCGAACACTGAAGCTTTCTTT
D: -
size: few
V: TRBV6-1
J: TRBJ1-1

CDR3: CASSLVEGLKGPGSYEQYF
DNA: TGTGCCAGCAGCTTAGTAGAGGGTTTGAAGGGCCCCGGCTCCTACGAGCAGTACTTC
D: -
size: -
V: TRBV7-9
J: TRBJ2-7

CDR3: CAWSVTQWGAFF
DNA: TGTGCCTGGAGTGTAACCCAGTGGGGAGCTTTCTTT
D: -
size: -
V: TRBV30
J: TRBJ1-1

CDR3: CASRPDMGWETQYF
DNA: TGTGCCAGCAGACCCGACATGGGGTGGGAGACCCAGTACTTC
D: -
size: medium-sized
V: TRBV6-5
J: TRBJ2-5

CDR3: CASSLVQGRTGELFF
DNA: TGTGCCAGCAGCTTAGTACAGGGGCGAACCGGGGAGCTGTTTTTT
D: TRBD1
size: -
V: TRBV7-9
J: TRBJ2-2

CDR3: CASSYSTGATNEKLFF
DNA: TGTGCCAGCAGTTATTCTACAGGCGCAACTAATGAAAAACTGTTTTTT
D: -
size: -
V: TRBV12-3/TRBV12-4
J: TRBJ1-4

CDR3: CASSTWGGVTDSRSGANVLTF
DNA: TGTGCCAGCAGTACCTGGGGGGGGGTGACAGACTCCCGCTCTGGGGCCAACGTCCTGACTTTC
D: TRBD2
size: medium-sized
V: TRBV6-5
J: TRBJ2-6

CDR3: CASSLEASLQETQYF
DNA: TGTGCCAGCAGCTTAGAGGCCAGCCTACAAGAGACCCAGTACTTC
D: -
size: few
V: TRBV7-2
J: TRBJ2-5

CDR3: CASSEWGRRQPQHF
DNA: TGTGCCAGCAGTGAATGGGGGCGCAGGCAGCCCCAGCATTTT
D: -
size: -
V: TRBV6-1
J: TRBJ1-5

CDR3: CASSFTGGYGYTF
DNA: TGTGCCAGCAGTTTTACAGGGGGGTATGGCTACACCTTC
D: TRBD1
size: medium-sized
V: TRBV12-3/TRBV12-4
J: TRBJ1-2

CDR3: CASSPGTYQNIQYF
DNA: TGTGCCAGCAGCCCCGGGACTTATCAAAACATTCAGTACTTC
D: -
size: few
V: TRBV27
J: TRBJ2-4

CDR3: CASSLSLNTEAFF
DNA: TGTGCCAGCAGCTTGAGCCTGAACACTGAAGCTTTCTTT
D: -
size: once
V: TRBV5-6
J: TRBJ1-1

CDR3: CASTIQGRAEAFF
DNA: TGTGCCAGCACAATCCAGGGGCGCGCTGAAGCTTTCTTT
D: -
size: medium-sized
V: TRBV19
J: TRBJ1-1

CDR3: CASSWGQAGTEAFF
DNA: TGTGCCAGCAGCTGGGGACAGGCTGGAACTGAAGCTTTCTTT
D: TRBD1
size: few
V: TRBV5-4
J: TRBJ1-1

CDR3: CASSTSGAYNEQFF
DNA: TGTGCCAGCAGTACTAGCGGAGCCTACAATGAGCAGTTCTTC
D: TRBD2
size: -
V: TRBV27
J: TRBJ2-1

CDR3: CASSWDRSSYGYTF
DNA: TGCGCCAGCAGCTGGGACAGGTCCTCCTATGGCTACACCTTC
D: TRBD1
size: -
V: TRBV5-1
J: TRBJ1-2

CDR3: CATSRKGQGEDTQYF
DNA: TGTGCCACCAGCAGAAAGGGACAGGGGGAGGATACGCAGTATTTT
D: TRBD1
size: medium-sized
V: TRBV15
J: TRBJ2-3

CDR3: CASSLGYEQYF
DNA: TGTGCCAGCAGCTTAGGCTACGAGCAGTACTTC
D: -
size: medium-sized
V: TRBV13
J: TRBJ2-7

CDR3: CASRRGGLRETQYF
DNA: TGTGCCAGCAGGCGGGGGGGCCTGAGGGAGACCCAGTACTTC
D: TRBD2
size: -
V: TRBV6-5
J: TRBJ2-5

CDR3: CASSIGGTGMNSPLHF
DNA: TGTGCCAGTAGTATAGGAGGGACAGGGATGAATTCACCCCTCCACTTT
D: TRBD1
size: -
V: TRBV19
J: TRBJ1-6

CDR3: CSVEESGRAANSGNTIYF
DNA: TGCAGCGTTGAAGAGTCGGGGAGGGCGGCCAACTCTGGAAACACCATATATTTT
D: -
size: -
V: TRBV29-1
J: TRBJ1-3

CDR3: CASSLERGELFF
DNA: TGCGCCAGCAGCTTGGAGCGCGGGGAGCTGTTTTTT
D: -
size: -
V: TRBV5-1
J: TRBJ2-2

CDR3: CAWSVRVRNTEAFF
DNA: TGTGCCTGGAGTGTAAGAGTGAGGAACACTGAAGCTTTCTTT
D: -
size: -
V: TRBV30
J: TRBJ1-1

CDR3: CASSIQGARSSGANVLTF
DNA: TGTGCCAGTAGTATACAGGGGGCTAGAAGTTCTGGGGCCAACGTCCTGACTTTC
D: TRBD1
size: medium-sized
V: TRBV19
J: TRBJ2-6

CDR3: CASSRDRGRDNSPLHF
DNA: TGTGCCAGCAGTCGGGACAGGGGGCGGGATAATTCACCCCTCCACTTT
D: TRBD1
size: -
V: TRBV27
J: TRBJ1-6

CDR3: CASSGPQGNEQFF
DNA: TGTGCCAGTAGTGGCCCGCAGGGAAATGAGCAGTTCTTC
D: -
size: medium-sized
V: TRBV19
J: TRBJ2-1

CDR3: CATSSWTGGALAKNIQYF
DNA: TGTGCCACCAGCAGCTGGACAGGGGGGGCCCTAGCCAAAAACATTCAGTACTTC
D: TRBD1
size: medium-sized
V: TRBV15
J: TRBJ2-4

CDR3: CASSLPPGGYSGANVLTF
DNA: TGTGCCAGCAGCCTCCCGCCGGGCGGATACTCTGGGGCCAACGTCCTGACTTTC
D: -
size: few
V: TRBV6-2/TRBV6-3
J: TRBJ2-6

CDR3: CAWSFPYGYTF
DNA: TGTGCCTGGAGTTTCCCCTATGGCTACACCTTC
D: -
size: few
V: TRBV30
J: TRBJ1-2

CDR3: CASSPRTSGFPYEQYF
DNA: TGTGCCAGCAGCCCACGGACTAGCGGGTTCCCTTACGAGCAGTACTTC
D: TRBD2
size: once
V: TRBV7-9
J: TRBJ2-7

CDR3: CASSLDRRNQPQHF
DNA: TGTGCCAGCAGTTTAGACAGACGCAATCAGCCCCAGCATTTT
D: -
size: few
V: TRBV27
J: TRBJ1-5

CDR3: CASSLSVRNPTQNSPLHF
DNA: TGTGCCAGCAGTTTATCGGTTCGGAACCCAACACAGAATTCACCCCTCCACTTT
D: -
size: -
V: TRBV27
J: TRBJ1-6

CDR3: CAISASGTGGYNEQFF
DNA: TGTGCCATCAGTGCCTCCGGGACAGGGGGGTACAATGAGCAGTTCTTC
D: TRBD1
size: -
V: TRBV10-3
J: TRBJ2-1

CDR3: CASSPSGISYEQYF
DNA: TGTGCCAGCAGCCCCTCGGGGATCTCCTACGAGCAGTACTTC
D: -
size: -
V: TRBV5-5
J: TRBJ2-7

CDR3: CASSFTVGANVLTF
DNA: TGTGCCAGCAGTTTTACAGTAGGGGCCAACGTCCTGACTTTC
D: -
size: few
V: TRBV12-3/TRBV12-4
J: TRBJ2-6

CDR3: CASSSGTGGFEQYF
DNA: TGTGCCAGCAGCTCCGGGACAGGGGGTTTCGAGCAGTACTTC
D: TRBD1
size: -
V: TRBV12-3/TRBV12-4
J: TRBJ2-7

CDR3: CASSLIGTGKAGELFF
DNA: TGTGCCAGCAGTTTAATTGGGACCGGGAAGGCCGGGGAGCTGTTTTTT
D: -
size: -
V: TRBV12-3/TRBV12-4
J: TRBJ2-2